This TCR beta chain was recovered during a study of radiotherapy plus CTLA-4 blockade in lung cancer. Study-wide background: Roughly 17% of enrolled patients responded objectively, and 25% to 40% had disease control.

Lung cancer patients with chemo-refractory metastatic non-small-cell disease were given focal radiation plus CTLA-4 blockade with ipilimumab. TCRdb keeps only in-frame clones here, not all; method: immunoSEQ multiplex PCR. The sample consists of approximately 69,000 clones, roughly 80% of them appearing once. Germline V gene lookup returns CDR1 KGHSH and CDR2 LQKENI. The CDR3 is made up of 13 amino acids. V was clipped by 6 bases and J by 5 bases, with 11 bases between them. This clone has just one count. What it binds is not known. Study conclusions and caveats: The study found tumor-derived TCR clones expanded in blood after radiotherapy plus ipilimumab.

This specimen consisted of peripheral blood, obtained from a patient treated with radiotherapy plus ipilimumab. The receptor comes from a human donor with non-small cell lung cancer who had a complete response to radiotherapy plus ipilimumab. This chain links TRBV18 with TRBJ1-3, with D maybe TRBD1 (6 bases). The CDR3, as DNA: TGTGCCAGCTCGCCTGGACAGCGAAACACCATATATTTT. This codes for CASSPGQRNTIYF.